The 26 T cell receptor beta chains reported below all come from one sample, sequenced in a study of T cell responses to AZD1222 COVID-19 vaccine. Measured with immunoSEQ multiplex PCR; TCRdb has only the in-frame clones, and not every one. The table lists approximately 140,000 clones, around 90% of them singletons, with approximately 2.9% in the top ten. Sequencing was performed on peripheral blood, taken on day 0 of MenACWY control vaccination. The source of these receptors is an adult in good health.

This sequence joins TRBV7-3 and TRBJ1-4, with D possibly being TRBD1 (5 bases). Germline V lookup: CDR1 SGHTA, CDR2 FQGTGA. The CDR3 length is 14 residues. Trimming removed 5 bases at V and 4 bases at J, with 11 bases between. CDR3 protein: CASSPGTGNEKLFF. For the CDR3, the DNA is TGTGCCAGCAGCCCCGGGACGGGTAATGAAAAACTGTTTTTT.

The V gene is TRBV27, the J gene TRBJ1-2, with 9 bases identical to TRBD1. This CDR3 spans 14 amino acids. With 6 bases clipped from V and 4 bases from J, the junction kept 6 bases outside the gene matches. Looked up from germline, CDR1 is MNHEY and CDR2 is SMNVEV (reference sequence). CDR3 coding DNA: TGTGCCAGCAGGTCCGGACAGGGGTCCTATGGCTACACCTTC. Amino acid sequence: CASRSGQGSYGYTF.

The CDR3 sequence: CASSRDRQETQYF. Written as DNA, the CDR3 is TGTGCCAGCTCAAGAGACAGACAAGAGACCCAGTACTTC. The gene calls are TRBV18 and TRBJ2-5, with D perhaps matching TRBD1 (5 bases). CDR3 length: 13 amino acids. The ends were cut back, 5 bases at V and 2 bases at J, with 9 bases in the middle. In germline, CDR1 is KGHSH, CDR2 LQKENI.

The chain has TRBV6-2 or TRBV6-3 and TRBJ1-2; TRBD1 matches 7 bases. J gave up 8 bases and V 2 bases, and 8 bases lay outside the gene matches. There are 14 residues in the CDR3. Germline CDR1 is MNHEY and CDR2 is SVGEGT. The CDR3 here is CASSYGRGEEGYTF. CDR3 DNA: TGTGCCAGCAGTTACGGCAGGGGGGAAGAAGGCTACACCTTC.

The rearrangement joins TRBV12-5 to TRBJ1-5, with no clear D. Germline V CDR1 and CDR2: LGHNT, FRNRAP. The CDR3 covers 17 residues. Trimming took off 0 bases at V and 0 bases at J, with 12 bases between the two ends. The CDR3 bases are TGTGCTAGTGGTTTGGTAGAGTACTGGTATAGCAATCAGCCCCAGCATTTT. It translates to CASGLVEYWYSNQPQHF.

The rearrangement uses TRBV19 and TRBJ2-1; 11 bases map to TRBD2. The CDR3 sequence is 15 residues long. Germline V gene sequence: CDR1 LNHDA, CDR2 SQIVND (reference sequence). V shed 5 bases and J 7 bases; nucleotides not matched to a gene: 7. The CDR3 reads CASSLNLAGGNEQFF. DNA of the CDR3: TGTGCCAGTAGTCTAAACCTAGCGGGGGGAAATGAGCAGTTCTTC. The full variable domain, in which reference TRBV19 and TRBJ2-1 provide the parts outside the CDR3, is DGGITQSPKYLFRKEGQNVTLSCEQNLNHDAMYWYRQDPGQGLRLIYYSQIVNDFQKGDIAEGYSVSREKKESFPLTVTSAQKNPTAFYLCASSLNLAGGNEQFFGPGTRLTVL.

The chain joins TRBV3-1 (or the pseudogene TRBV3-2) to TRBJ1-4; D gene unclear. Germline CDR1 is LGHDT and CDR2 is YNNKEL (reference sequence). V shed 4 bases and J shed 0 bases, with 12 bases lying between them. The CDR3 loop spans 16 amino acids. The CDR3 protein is CASSPLAGSTNEKLFF. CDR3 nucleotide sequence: TGTGCCAGCAGCCCCCTCGCGGGCTCAACTAATGAAAAACTGTTTTTT.

The chain's CDR3 is CASSEAQAPWTEAFF. In nucleotides, the CDR3 is TGTGCCAGCAGTGAAGCCCAGGCCCCGTGGACTGAAGCTTTCTTT. The V and J genes are TRBV6-1 and TRBJ1-1; no clear D. Between the trimmed V and J ends, which lost 0 bases and 5 bases, there was a span of 13 bases. The CDR3 contains 15 residues. Germline CDR1 is MNHNS and CDR2 is SASEGT.

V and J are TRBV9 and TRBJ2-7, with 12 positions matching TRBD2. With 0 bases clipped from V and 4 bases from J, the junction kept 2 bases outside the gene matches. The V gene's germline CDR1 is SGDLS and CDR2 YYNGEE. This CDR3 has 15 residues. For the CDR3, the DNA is TGTGCCAGCAGCGTAGAGGGACTAGCGGGTTACGAGCAGTACTTC. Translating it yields CASSVEGLAGYEQYF.

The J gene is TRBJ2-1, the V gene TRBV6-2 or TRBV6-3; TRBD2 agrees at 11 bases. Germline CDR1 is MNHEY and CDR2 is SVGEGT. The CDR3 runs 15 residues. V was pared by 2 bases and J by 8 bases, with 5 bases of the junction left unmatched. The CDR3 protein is CASSYDLAGGDEQFF. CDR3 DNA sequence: TGTGCCAGCAGTTACGACTTAGCGGGAGGGGATGAGCAGTTCTTC.

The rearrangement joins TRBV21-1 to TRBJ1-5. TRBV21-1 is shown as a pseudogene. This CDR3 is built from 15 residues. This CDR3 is CASSSGPRNNQPQHF. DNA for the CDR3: TGTGCCAGCAGCTCGGGACCGAGGAACAATCAGCCCCAGCATTTT.

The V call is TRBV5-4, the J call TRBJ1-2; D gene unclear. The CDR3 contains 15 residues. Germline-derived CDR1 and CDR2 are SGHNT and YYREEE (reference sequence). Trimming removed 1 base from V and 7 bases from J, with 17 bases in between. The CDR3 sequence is CASSLISRDWRGYTF. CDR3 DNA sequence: TGTGCCAGCAGCTTGATTTCCCGGGATTGGCGTGGCTACACCTTC.

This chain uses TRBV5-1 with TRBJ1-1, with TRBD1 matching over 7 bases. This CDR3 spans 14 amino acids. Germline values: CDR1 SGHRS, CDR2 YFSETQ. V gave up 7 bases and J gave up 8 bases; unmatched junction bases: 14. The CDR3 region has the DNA TGCGCCAGCGGACAGGCCGAACCTGGTGTAGAAGCTTTCTTT. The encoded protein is CASGQAEPGVEAFF.

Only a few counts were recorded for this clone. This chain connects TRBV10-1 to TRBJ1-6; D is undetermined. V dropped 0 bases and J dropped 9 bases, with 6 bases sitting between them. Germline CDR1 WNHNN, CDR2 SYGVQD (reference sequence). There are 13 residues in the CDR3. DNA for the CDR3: TGCGCCAGCAGTGAGTCTTTAGGTTCACCCCTCCACTTT. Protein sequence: CASSESLGSPLHF.

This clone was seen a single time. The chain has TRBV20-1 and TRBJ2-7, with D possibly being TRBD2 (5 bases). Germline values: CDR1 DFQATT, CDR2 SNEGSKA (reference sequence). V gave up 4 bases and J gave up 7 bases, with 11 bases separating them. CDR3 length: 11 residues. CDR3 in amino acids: CSATDSREQYF. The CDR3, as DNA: TGCAGTGCTACGGACTCGCGGGAGCAGTACTTC.

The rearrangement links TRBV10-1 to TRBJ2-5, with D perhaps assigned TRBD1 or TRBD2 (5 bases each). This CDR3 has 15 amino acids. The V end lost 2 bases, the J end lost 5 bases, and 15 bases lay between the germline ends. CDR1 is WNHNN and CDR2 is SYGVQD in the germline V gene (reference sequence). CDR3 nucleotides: TGCGCCAGCAGTGAGCGGGGACGGAGGCCGGAGACCCAGTACTTC. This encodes CASSERGRRPETQYF.

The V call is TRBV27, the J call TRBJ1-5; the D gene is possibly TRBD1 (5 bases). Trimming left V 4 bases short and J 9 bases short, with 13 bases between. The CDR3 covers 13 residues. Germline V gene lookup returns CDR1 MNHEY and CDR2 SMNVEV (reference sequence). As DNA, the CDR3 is TGTGCCAGCAGTTACACCCAGGGAGGGCCCCAGCATTTT. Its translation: CASSYTQGGPQHF.

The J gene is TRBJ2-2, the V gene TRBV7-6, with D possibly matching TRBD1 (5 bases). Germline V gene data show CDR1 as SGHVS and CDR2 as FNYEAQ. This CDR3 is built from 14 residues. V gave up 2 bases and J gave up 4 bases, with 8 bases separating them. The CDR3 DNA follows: TGTGCCAGCAGCTTAACAGGCATCACCGGGGAGCTGTTTTTT. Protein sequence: CASSLTGITGELFF.

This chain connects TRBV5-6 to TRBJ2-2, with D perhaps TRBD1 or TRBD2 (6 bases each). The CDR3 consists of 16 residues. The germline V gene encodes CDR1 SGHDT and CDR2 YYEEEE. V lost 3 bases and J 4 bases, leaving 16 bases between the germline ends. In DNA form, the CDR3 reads TGTGCCAGCAGCTCGGATATCCGGGGGCGCACCGGGGAGCTGTTTTTT. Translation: CASSSDIRGRTGELFF.

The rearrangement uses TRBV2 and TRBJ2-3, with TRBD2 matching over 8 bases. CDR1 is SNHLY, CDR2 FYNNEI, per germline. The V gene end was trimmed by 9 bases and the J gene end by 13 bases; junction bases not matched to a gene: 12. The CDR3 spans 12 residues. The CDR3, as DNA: TGTGCCAGTGAGCGGGAGTTCCCTCCAGAGTATTTT. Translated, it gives CASEREFPPEYF.

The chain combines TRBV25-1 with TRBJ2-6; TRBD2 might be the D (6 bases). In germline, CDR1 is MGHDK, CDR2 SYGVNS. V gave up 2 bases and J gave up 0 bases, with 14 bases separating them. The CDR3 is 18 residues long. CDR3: CASSEGGSASSGANVLTF. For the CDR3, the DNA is TGTGCCAGCAGTGAAGGGGGGTCCGCCTCCTCTGGGGCCAACGTCCTGACTTTC.

CDR3 amino acids: CATSIRLVADTQYF. DNA of the CDR3: TGTGCCACCAGCATCAGACTAGTGGCAGATACGCAGTATTTT. The chain is built from TRBV15 and TRBJ2-3, with D perhaps matching TRBD2 (6 bases). CDR3 length equals 14 residues. V gave up 4 bases and J gave up 4 bases, with 12 bases separating them. The germline CDR1 and CDR2 sequences are LNHNV and YYDKDF (reference sequence). Full variable domain (missing parts from reference TRBV15 and TRBJ2-3): DAMVIQNPRYQVTQFGKPVTLSCSQTLNHNVMYWYQQKSSQAPKLLFHYYDKDFNNEADTPDNFQSRRPNTSFCFLDIRSPGLGDTAMYLCATSIRLVADTQYFGPGTRLTVL.

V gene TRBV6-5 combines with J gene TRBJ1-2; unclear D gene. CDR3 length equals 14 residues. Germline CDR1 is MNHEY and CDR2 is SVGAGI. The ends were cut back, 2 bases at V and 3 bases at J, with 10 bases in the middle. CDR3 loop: CASSYRLDDYGYTF. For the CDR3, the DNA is TGTGCCAGCAGTTACCGTCTTGATGACTATGGCTACACCTTC.

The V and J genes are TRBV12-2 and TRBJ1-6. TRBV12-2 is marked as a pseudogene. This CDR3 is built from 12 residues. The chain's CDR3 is CASRLARGDSDF. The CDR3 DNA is TGTGCAAGTCGCTTAGCGCGGGGCGATTCCGACTTT.

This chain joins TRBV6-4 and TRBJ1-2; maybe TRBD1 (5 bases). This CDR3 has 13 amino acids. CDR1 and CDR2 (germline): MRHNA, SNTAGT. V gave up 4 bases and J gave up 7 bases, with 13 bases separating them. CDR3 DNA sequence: TGTGCCAGCAGTGCTGCGTGGGGCGGTGGCTACACCTTC. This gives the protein CASSAAWGGGYTF.

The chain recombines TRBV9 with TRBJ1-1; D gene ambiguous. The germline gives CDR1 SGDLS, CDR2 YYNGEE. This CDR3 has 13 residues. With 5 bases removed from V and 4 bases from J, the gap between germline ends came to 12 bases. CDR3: CASRKIESTEAFF. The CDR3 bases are TGTGCCAGCAGAAAGATCGAAAGCACTGAAGCTTTCTTT.